This entry lists 15 T cell receptor beta chains sequenced from one sample in a study of tissue T cells after allogeneic stem cell transplantation (dated 2022 in TCRdb). Reading the label with the study, this specimen's time point is: mouse harvest day 14 after allogeneic transplant. Each mouse graft consisted of 10^7 T-cell-depleted bone marrow cells plus 10^6 splenic CD5+ T cells and was given by tail vein injection. Receptor libraries were prepared by the immunoSEQ multiplex PCR assay. TCRdb limited this immuneACCESS table to in-frame rearrangements with V and J called. A share of clones is missing; checked studies link under half to unresolved V genes, and the rest is unexplained. In this sample the table shows about 4,000 clones, roughly half of which occur a single time. In total, the top ten clones hold 16% of the sample. Sequencing used lymph node tissue. Source of these receptors: a female BALB/c mouse given C57BL/6 T cells with graft-versus-host disease after an allogeneic hematopoietic cell transplant.

Concerning this clone: Gene names refer to mouse genes. The read is 1 residue too short to cover the CDR3 end, so that end is filled in from the germline J gene. V and J are TRBV24 and TRBJ2-5; 9 bases are a match to TRBD2. The germline V gene has CDR1 KGHTA and CDR2 FRNEEI. This CDR3 comprises 16 residues. With 1 base clipped from V and 1 base from J, the junction kept 3 bases outside the gene matches. This CDR3 reads CASSLFGGAHQDTQYF. Partial CDR3 DNA: TGTGCCAGCAGTCTGTTTGGGGGGGCGCACCAAGACACCCAGTAC.

In the case of this clone: Any gene name here is a mouse gene name. The CDR3 end is not reached by the read, which stops 1 residue before it; the germline J gene fills it in. The rearrangement uses TRBV15 and TRBJ2-7, with a possible D match to TRBD1 (6 bases). This CDR3 comprises 12 residues. CDR1 is SGHND, CDR2 FRSKSL, per germline. The V end lost 6 bases, the J end lost 1 base, and 7 bases lay between the germline ends. The CDR3 region is CASSQGSYEQYF. The part of the CDR3 DNA that was read is TGTGCCAGCAGCCAGGGGTCCTATGAACAGTAC.

In regard to this clone: These gene names are mouse names. The CDR3 goes on 1 residue after the read ends, and that part is filled in from the germline J gene. Other DNA sequences within the sample encode an identical CDR3. V and J are TRBV26 and TRBJ1-3; D is undetermined. Between the trimmed V and J ends, which lost 3 bases and 0 bases, there was a span of 6 bases. This CDR3 spans 14 amino acids. Germline-derived CDR1 and CDR2 are KGHPV and FQNQEV (reference sequence). The CDR3: CASSLRGSGNTLYF. The covered CDR3 bases are TGTGCCAGCAGTCTACGGGGTTCTGGAAATACGCTCTAT.

By share of the sample, this clone is hyperexpanded. These gene names are mouse names. The read ends 1 residue shy of where the CDR3 ends; the end is completed using the germline J gene. This chain connects TRBV15 to TRBJ1-4; 12 bases map to TRBD1. The germline V gene has CDR1 SGHND and CDR2 FRSKSL. The CDR3 has 14 amino acids. Trimming cost V 6 bases and J 6 bases; bases outside gene matches: 2. The CDR3 spells CASRGTGGDERLFF. The covered CDR3 bases are TGTGCCAGCAGGGGGACAGGGGGCGACGAAAGATTATTT.

This clone came up a few times. These gene names are mouse names. CDR3 amino acids: CASSLGRGSGNTLYF. The covered CDR3 bases are TGTGCCAGCTCTCTCGGGAGGGGGTCTGGAAATACGCTCTAT. The V gene is TRBV12-1, the J gene TRBJ1-3, with TRBD1 as a possible D gene (6 bases). The read ends 1 residue early relative to the CDR3; the germline J gene fills the gap. The germline V gene encodes CDR1 SGHSN and CDR2 HYEKVE. The CDR3 totals 15 residues. V was pared by 0 bases and J by 1 base, with 9 bases between.

Sample share makes this clone large (0.1 to 1%). Genes and germline come from the mouse. The read terminates 1 residue before the CDR3 end, so the remaining end is supplied by the germline J gene. The chain couples TRBV2 to TRBJ2-1; possibly TRBD1 or TRBD2 for D (7 bases each). CDR3 length: 16 amino acids. The V gene lost 0 bases and the J gene lost 7 bases, with 16 bases spanning the gap. The V gene's germline CDR1 is LGHNA and CDR2 YSYQKL. The covered CDR3 bases are TGTGCCAGCAGCCAAGACGGGCAGGGGGGCGGGGCTGAGCAGTTC. Protein product: CASSQDGQGGGAEQF. The full CDR3 is CASSQDGQGGGAEQFF.

Points on this clone: These gene names are mouse names. The read terminates 1 residue ahead of where the CDR3 ends, so the germline J gene completes it. The rearrangement joins TRBV16 to TRBJ2-3; D is uncertain. The CDR3 runs to 13 residues. V was shortened by 3 bases and J by 1 base, with 5 bases between the two germline ends. In germline, CDR1 is SGHSA, CDR2 FRNQAP. CDR3 amino acids: CASSFGGAETLYF. The covered CDR3 bases are TGTGCAAGCAGCTTCGGGGGTGCAGAAACGCTGTAT.

This clone was found a few times. Here the gene names and germline are mouse. The read is 1 residue too short to cover the CDR3 end, so that end is filled in from the germline J gene. This rearrangement joins TRBV23 to TRBJ1-1; TRBD1, the table's D call, was not compared with the DNA. This CDR3 region has 15 residues. CDR1 and CDR2 (germline): KGHTA, FQNQQP. The CDR3 bases that were read are TGCTCCAGCAGTCAATCAGCAGGGGGAAACACAGAAGTCTTC. It yields the protein CSSSQSAGGNTEVF. The entire CDR3 protein is CSSSQSAGGNTEVFF. Drawing the rest from reference TRBV23 and TRBJ1-1, the complete variable domain is DAAVTQKPRYLIKMKGQEAEMKCIPEKGHTAVFWYQQKQSKELKFLIYFQNQQPLDQIDMVKERFSAVCPSSSLCSLGIRTCEAEDSALYLCSSSQSAGGNTEVFFGKGTRLTVV.

A word on this clone: Mouse gene names apply. The read halts 1 residue ahead of the CDR3 end, with the missing end drawn from the germline J gene. Other DNA sequences in this specimen translate into the identical CDR3. The chain recombines TRBV26 with TRBJ2-3; the D is unclear. Trimming removed 4 bases at V and 0 bases at J, with 2 bases between. CDR1 KGHPV and CDR2 FQNQEV come from the germline V gene (reference sequence). This CDR3 has 12 residues. Incomplete CDR3 DNA: TGTGCCAGCAGTCAAAGTGCAGAAACGCTGTAT. Encoded protein: CASSQSAETLY. The full CDR3 protein reads CASSQSAETLYF.

A word on this clone: Mouse gene names and germline throughout. The CDR3 end falls 1 residue outside the read, so it is completed with the germline J gene. The chain joins TRBV23 to TRBJ2-1. This CDR3 contains 13 residues. Germline V gene sequence: CDR1 KGHTA, CDR2 FQNQQP. The CDR3 here is CSSSPPGGAEQFF. The CDR3 bases that were read are TGCTCCAGCAGTCCCCCGGGAGGGGCTGAGCAGTTC.

With respect to this clone: Germline and genes: mouse. The observed sequence ends 1 residue before the CDR3 terminus, with the missing tail filled in from the germline J gene. J is TRBJ2-5 and V is TRBV31; 8 nucleotides match TRBD2. The CDR3 has 14 amino acids. Germline-derived CDR1 and CDR2 are GKSSPN and SITVG. After removal of 1 base from V and 4 bases from J, the junction contained 4 bases not matched to a gene. The CDR3 DNA, read in part, is TGTGCCTGGAGTCCCTGGGGGGAGGAAGACACCCAGTAC. This codes for CAWSPWGEEDTQY. The whole CDR3 protein is CAWSPWGEEDTQYF.

Turning to this clone: The listed genes are named as in mouse. CDR3 sequence: CASSSFLGSQNTLYF. The CDR3 bases that were read are TGTGCCAGCAGCTCCTTTCTGGGGAGTCAAAACACCTTGTAC. V gene TRBV3 combines with J gene TRBJ2-4, with a tentative D call TRBD2 (6 bases). The CDR3 goes on 1 residue after the read ends, and that part is filled in from the germline J gene. This CDR3 is built from 15 residues. CDR1 and CDR2 from the germline V gene are SNHLY and FYNGKV (reference sequence). V lost 4 bases, J lost 0 bases, and 11 bases lay in between.

A word on this clone: Genes here carry mouse names. The CDR3 end falls 1 residue outside the read, so it is completed with the germline J gene. This chain links TRBV13-1 with TRBJ2-7; 7 positions agree with TRBD2. Germline-derived CDR1 and CDR2 are NSHNY and SYGAGN. Unmatched junction bases numbered 0, after V lost 0 bases and J lost 0 bases. The CDR3 runs to 14 residues. CDR3 DNA, as far as it was read: TGTGCCAGCAGTGATGTGGGGGGCTCCTATGAACAGTAC. Translated, it gives CASSDVGGSYEQY. The complete CDR3 protein is CASSDVGGSYEQYF.

By share, this clone ranks as medium-sized. Germline and genes here are mouse. From the germline J gene comes the end of the CDR3, since the read stops 1 residue before it. The rearrangement links TRBV19 to TRBJ2-7; D is perhaps TRBD1 (6 bases). This CDR3 is 14 amino acids long. CDR1 and CDR2 (germline): FNHDT, SITEND (reference sequence). V lost 1 base and J 0 bases, leaving 8 bases between the germline ends. CDR3 DNA (partial): TGTGCCAGCAGTATAAGGGGGAGCTCCTATGAACAGTAC. Its translation is CASSIRGSSYEQY. The CDR3 in full is CASSIRGSSYEQYF.

Comment on this clone: Mouse gene names apply. The read falls 1 residue short of the CDR3 end, and the missing part is taken from the germline J gene. This chain joins TRBV13-3 and TRBJ2-4; D is possibly TRBD2 (6 bases). V lost 0 bases and J lost 0, with 11 bases in between. This CDR3 contains 16 residues. The germline gives CDR1 NNHDY, CDR2 SYVADS. The sequenced CDR3 bases are TGTGCCAGCAGTGATGTCTGGGGAGCTAGTCAAAACACCTTGTAC. Translating it yields CASSDVWGASQNTLY. The full CDR3 is CASSDVWGASQNTLYF.